Below are 26 T cell receptor beta chains sequenced from a single sample in a study of T-cell memory formation after mild COVID-19. In TCRdb, the 5' RACE reads were re-called with MiXCR into one record per CDR3 protein. The sample includes hundreds of thousands of distinct CDR3 sequences, less than 25% of them seen just once. The sample consisted of PBMCs or a T cell subset sorted from them (not recorded which). The source is an adult woman who had mild COVID-19 (a few samples of this study predate the infection). Cell type and time point are not known.

The J gene is TRBJ1-5, the V gene TRBV24-1; no definite D call. V was shortened by 5 bases and J by 4 bases, with 8 bases between the two germline ends. The CDR3 sequence is 13 residues long. Germline V CDR1 and CDR2: KGHDR, SFDVKD. The CDR3 DNA is TGTGCCACCAGTGCAATGGGGAATCAGCCCCAGCATTTT. It codes for CATSAMGNQPQHF.

This clonotype was recorded a few times. The genes are TRBV20-1 and TRBJ1-5; 8 nucleotides match TRBD1. Trimming removed 4 bases from V and 5 bases from J; junction bases left unmatched: 7. Looked up from germline, CDR1 is DFQATT and CDR2 is SNEGSKA (reference sequence). This CDR3 comprises 14 residues. The CDR3 DNA reads as TGCAGTGCTAAACCACAGGGGGGGGATCAGCCCCAGCATTTT. The encoded protein is CSAKPQGGDQPQHF.

This clonotype was seen a handful of times. CDR3 sequence (DNA): TGCAGCGCGGAGGGGACTAATCTCATAGGCCCCTACAATGAGCAGTTCTTC. Its translation is CSAEGTNLIGPYNEQFF. The rearrangement joins TRBV29-1 to TRBJ2-1, with 7 nucleotides matching TRBD2. After removal of 7 bases from V and 2 bases from J, the junction contained 17 bases not matched to a gene. This CDR3 comprises 17 residues. The germline CDR1 and CDR2 sequences are SQVTM and ANQGSEA.

This clonotype was observed a few times. The chain has TRBV4-1 and TRBJ2-5; 7 bases match TRBD1. The CDR3 runs 15 residues. The V and J ends lost 4 bases and 1 base, in that order; junction bases with no gene match: 6. The germline CDR1 and CDR2 sequences are MGHRA and YSYEKL. CDR3 DNA: TGCGCCAGCAGCCCCTCCGGGGACAGCCAAGAGACCCAGTACTTC. Amino acids: CASSPSGDSQETQYF.

The rearrangement uses TRBV5-1 and TRBJ2-3, with no clear D. Germline CDR1 and CDR2: SGHRS and YFSETQ. The length of the CDR3 is 11 residues. V was pared by 7 bases and J by 4 bases, with 7 bases between. In nucleotides, the CDR3 is TGCGCCAGCGGGGTAGCAGATACGCAGTATTTT. This translates into CASGVADTQYF.

This chain joins TRBV7-2 and TRBJ2-7; 9 bases line up with TRBD2. The CDR3 extends over 15 amino acids. Germline assignment: CDR1 SGHTA and CDR2 FQGNSA. Trimming cost V 4 bases and J 3 bases; bases outside gene matches: 7. CDR3: CASSSGLADGYEQYF. The CDR3, as DNA: TGTGCCAGCAGCTCGGGACTAGCTGACGGCTACGAGCAGTACTTC.

The chain has TRBV6-5 and TRBJ2-1; D tentatively fits TRBD1 or TRBD2 (5 bases each). V shed 1 base and J shed 5 bases, with 12 bases lying between them. Germline V gene sequence: CDR1 MNHEY, CDR2 SVGAGI. CDR3 length: 15 residues. The CDR3 DNA reads TGTGCCAGCAGTTACTGGAACGGGGCCCACAATGAGCAGTTCTTC. This translates into CASSYWNGAHNEQFF.

This clonotype was seen a few times. This sequence joins TRBV7-6 and TRBJ1-4; no definite D call. CDR1 is SGHVS, CDR2 FNYEAQ, per germline. The CDR3 is 18 amino acids. The ends were cut back, 1 base at V and 3 bases at J, with 18 bases in the middle. The CDR3 here is CASSLGRLESGPNEKLFF. For the CDR3, the DNA is TGTGCCAGCAGCTTAGGACGCCTAGAGAGCGGCCCTAATGAAAAACTGTTTTTT.

The chain couples TRBV18 to TRBJ1-5; D is undetermined. The germline V and J ends were trimmed by 6 bases and 2 bases, with 14 bases remaining between them. CDR1 and CDR2 from the germline V gene are KGHSH and LQKENI. CDR3 length: 15 amino acids. The DNA for the CDR3 is TGTGCCAGCTCCCTAACAAATGGGCGCAATCAGCCCCAGCATTTT. It specifies CASSLTNGRNQPQHF.

This clonotype was observed a few times. The genes are TRBV9 and TRBJ2-2, with D perhaps TRBD1 or TRBD2 (5 bases each). The CDR3 runs to 15 residues. Germline CDR1 is SGDLS and CDR2 is YYNGEE. V dropped 4 bases and J dropped 0 bases, with 10 bases sitting between them. The CDR3 spells CASSLGVANTGELFF. The CDR3 nucleotides read TGTGCCAGCAGCTTGGGGGTCGCGAACACCGGGGAGCTGTTTTTT.

Here the CDR3 DNA reads TGTGCCACCAGTGATTTGCGGGGATCCTCCTACAATGAGCAGTTCTTC. Amino acids: CATSDLRGSSYNEQFF. The genes are TRBV24-1 and TRBJ2-1; D possibly corresponds to TRBD2 (5 bases). This CDR3 region has 16 residues. V was shortened by 0 bases and J by 0 bases, with 8 bases between the two germline ends. CDR1 and CDR2 from the germline V gene are KGHDR and SFDVKD.

This chain links TRBV24-1 with TRBJ2-1, with D perhaps TRBD2 (6 bases). The CDR3 sequence is 16 residues long. Trimming stripped 5 bases from V and 8 bases from J, with 21 bases between. CDR1 and CDR2 from the germline V gene are KGHDR and SFDVKD. The DNA of the CDR3 is TGTGCCACCAGTGGAGGTGGTGTCGGGAGTGGCCATGAGCAGTTCTTC. Encoded protein: CATSGGGVGSGHEQFF.

The CDR3, as DNA: TGCGCCAGCAGCCAAGATGAGGCACCGAGTCGGGAGACCCAGTACTTC. Amino acid sequence: CASSQDEAPSRETQYF. The rearrangement links TRBV4-3 to TRBJ2-5; D unclear. This CDR3 is 16 amino acids long. In germline, CDR1 is LGHNA, CDR2 YSLEER. Trimming removed 0 bases at V and 5 bases at J, with 16 bases between.

This clonotype has only a few counts. This rearrangement joins TRBV9 to TRBJ2-3, with 7 positions matching TRBD1. With 0 bases clipped from V and 6 bases from J, the junction kept 1 base outside the gene matches. CDR1 and CDR2 (germline): SGDLS, YYNGEE. This CDR3 comprises 13 residues. The CDR3 DNA is TGTGCCAGCAGCGTAGGGGACAGCGATACGCAGTATTTT. Encoded protein: CASSVGDSDTQYF.

The chain uses TRBV25-1 and TRBJ2-5; maybe TRBD2 (6 bases). Germline CDR1 is MGHDK and CDR2 is SYGVNS. V lost 2 bases and J lost 4, with 8 bases in between. This CDR3 spans 13 amino acids. In DNA form, the CDR3 reads TGTGCCAGCAGTGAACAGGGAGGAGAGACCCAGTACTTC. Its translation is CASSEQGGETQYF. Full variable domain (missing parts from reference TRBV25-1 and TRBJ2-5): EADIYQTPRYLVIGTGKKITLECSQTMGHDKMYWYQQDPGMELHLIHYSYGVNSTEKGDLSSESTVSRIRTEHFPLTLESARPSHTSQYLCASSEQGGETQYFGPGTRLLVL.

This clonotype was counted a few times. The chain is built from TRBV18 and TRBJ1-4; weak D call: TRBD1 (5 bases). Trimming took 1 base from V and 0 from J, leaving 9 bases between them. The CDR3 loop spans 16 amino acids. CDR1 KGHSH and CDR2 LQKENI come from the germline V gene. The CDR3 spells CASSPRGDATNEKLFF. The CDR3 DNA is TGTGCCAGCTCACCACGGGGGGATGCAACTAATGAAAAACTGTTTTTT.

CDR3 region: CAWRDGLTYEQYF. The CDR3 nucleotides read TGTGCCTGGAGGGACGGCCTGACGTACGAGCAGTACTTC. V and J are TRBV30 and TRBJ2-7; no definite D call. Between the trimmed V and J ends, which lost 3 bases and 4 bases, there was a span of 13 bases. This CDR3 has 13 residues. Per the germline V gene, CDR1 is GTSNPN and CDR2 is SVGIG (reference sequence).

The CDR3 sequence is CASSPLTGSSGANVLTF. As DNA, the CDR3 is TGTGCCAGCTCACCATTGACAGGCTCCTCTGGGGCCAACGTCCTGACTTTC. The chain carries TRBV18 and TRBJ2-6; D perhaps matches TRBD1 (6 bases). V lost 2 bases and J 0 bases, leaving 11 bases between the germline ends. Germline V gene sequence: CDR1 KGHSH, CDR2 LQKENI. CDR3 length equals 17 residues.

V usage is TRBV27 and J usage is TRBJ2-7; D is ambiguous. The CDR3 has 15 residues. In germline, CDR1 is MNHEY, CDR2 SMNVEV (reference sequence). V shed 3 bases and J shed 2 bases, with 14 bases lying between them. CDR3 nucleotide sequence: TGTGCCAGCAGTTTGGCTAACTCGCCTACCTACGAGCAGTACTTC. Encoded protein: CASSLANSPTYEQYF.

This clonotype was detected a few times. The rearrangement joins TRBV4-1 to TRBJ2-5; 10 bases map to TRBD1. Germline trimming cut 4 bases from V and 5 bases from J; bases unmatched to any gene: 7. The CDR3 length is 15 residues. In germline, CDR1 is MGHRA, CDR2 YSYEKL. The DNA for the CDR3 is TGCGCCAGCAGCCTCACCGGGACAGGGGATGAGACCCAGTACTTC. It specifies CASSLTGTGDETQYF.

Only a few counts were recorded for this clonotype. This chain connects TRBV14 to TRBJ2-1, with TRBD2 matching over 9 bases. The CDR3 runs 17 residues. V shed 5 bases, J shed 6 bases, and the junction held 14 bases outside the gene matches. CDR1 is SGHDN, CDR2 FVKESK, per germline. The CDR3 reads CASSSYNGGRAPNEQFF. CDR3 coding DNA: TGTGCCAGCAGCTCCTATAACGGCGGGAGGGCTCCCAATGAGCAGTTCTTC.

The sample holds a few counts of this clonotype. J is TRBJ2-6 and V is TRBV7-6, with TRBD1 matching over 7 bases. The J segment lost 0 bases and the V segment lost 5 bases, leaving 4 bases of the junction unmatched. The CDR3 consists of 16 residues. The germline CDR1 and CDR2 sequences are SGHVS and FNYEAQ. CDR3 sequence (DNA): TGTGCCAGCAGCCCGGGACAGTCCTCTGGGGCCAACGTCCTGACTTTC. This encodes CASSPGQSSGANVLTF.

This clonotype was counted between two and nine times. The chain carries TRBV23-1 and TRBJ1-5; D unresolved. TRBV23-1 is an open reading frame, and its role is uncertain. V lost 2 bases, J lost 3 bases, and 14 bases lay in between. The CDR3 contains 16 residues. CDR3 in amino acids: CASSQPPPVINQPQHF. CDR3 in DNA: TGCGCCAGCAGTCAACCGCCGCCAGTCATCAATCAGCCCCAGCATTTT.

This clonotype was detected only a few times. V usage is TRBV15 and J usage is TRBJ1-2, with 7 bases lining up with TRBD1. Germline trimming cut 4 bases from V and 1 base from J; bases unmatched to any gene: 6. The CDR3 length is 15 residues. The germline V gene has CDR1 LNHNV and CDR2 YYDKDF (reference sequence). Here the CDR3 DNA reads TGTGCCACCAGCAAGTCGAGACAGGGTAACTATGGCTACACCTTC. The encoded protein is CATSKSRQGNYGYTF. Drawing the rest from reference TRBV15 and TRBJ1-2, the complete variable domain is DAMVIQNPRYQVTQFGKPVTLSCSQTLNHNVMYWYQQKSSQAPKLLFHYYDKDFNNEADTPDNFQSRRPNTSFCFLDIRSPGLGDTAMYLCATSKSRQGNYGYTFGSGTRLTVV.

This clonotype showed up just a few times. V gene TRBV14 combines with J gene TRBJ2-3; the match to TRBD2 covers 10 bases. J lost 7 bases, V lost 2 bases, and 3 bases had no gene match. The germline CDR1 and CDR2 sequences are SGHDN and FVKESK. This CDR3 is built from 14 residues. The DNA of the CDR3 is TGTGCCAGCAGCCAACAGCGGGGGGGCAATACGCAGTATTTT. Translated: CASSQQRGGNTQYF.

The CDR3 nucleotides read TGTGCCAGCAGCTCCCTTGAAACAGCTGAAGCTTTCTTT. Residues: CASSSLETAEAFF. The rearrangement links TRBV7-2 to TRBJ1-1; unclear D gene. V dropped 4 bases and J dropped 6 bases, with 12 bases sitting between them. Germline-derived CDR1 and CDR2 are SGHTA and FQGNSA. This CDR3 is built from 13 residues.